Listed below are T cell receptor beta chains from one sample, sequenced in a study of blood T cell repertoires in COVID-19. Some clones are missing from TCRdb's copy, which holds only in-frame ones; the method was immunoSEQ multiplex PCR. The sample lists roughly 110,000 clones; more than 75% were seen once. The sample was peripheral blood. Receptors originate from a woman in her thirties or forties with acute or convalescent COVID-19. CDR3s include the opening cysteine and the closing phenylalanine or tryptophan. The order of the fields is J gene, clone size, D gene, V gene, CDR3 protein, CDR3 DNA. A D gene is named only where the DNA matches it firmly. Rows give clone size only sometimes, using once, few, many, or a class for an expanded clone.

J gene: TRBJ2-7; clone size: NA; D gene: TRBD1; V gene: TRBV4-1; CDR3 protein: CASSQEAGGLAHEQYF; CDR3 DNA: TGCGCCAGCAGCCAAGAGGCAGGGGGCCTAGCGCACGAGCAGTACTTC
J gene: TRBJ1-5; clone size: NA; D gene: NA; V gene: TRBV19; CDR3 protein: CASSIESQGNQPQHF; CDR3 DNA: TGTGCCAGTAGTATAGAGTCGCAGGGTAATCAGCCCCAGCATTTT
J gene: TRBJ1-2; clone size: NA; D gene: TRBD1; V gene: TRBV6-2/TRBV6-3; CDR3 protein: CASSPHRTGYNYGYTF; CDR3 DNA: TGTGCCAGCAGTCCCCACCGGACAGGATATAACTATGGCTACACCTTC
J gene: TRBJ1-2; clone size: once; D gene: NA; V gene: TRBV5-1; CDR3 protein: CASSLNQNYGYTF; CDR3 DNA: TGCGCCAGCAGCTTGAATCAGAACTATGGCTACACCTTC
J gene: TRBJ1-6; clone size: NA; D gene: NA; V gene: TRBV27; CDR3 protein: CASSLVQGDSPLHF; CDR3 DNA: TGTGCCAGCAGTTTGGTGCAGGGTGATTCACCCCTCCACTTT
J gene: TRBJ1-2; clone size: NA; D gene: TRBD1; V gene: TRBV5-6; CDR3 protein: CASSPPRTGYGYTF; CDR3 DNA: TGTGCCAGCAGCCCCCCCCGGACAGGTTATGGCTACACCTTC
J gene: TRBJ1-4; clone size: NA; D gene: TRBD1; V gene: TRBV6-5; CDR3 protein: CASSPARGNNEKLFF; CDR3 DNA: TGTGCCAGCAGCCCCGCCAGGGGGAATAATGAAAAACTGTTTTTT
J gene: TRBJ2-2; clone size: NA; D gene: TRBD2; V gene: TRBV7-8; CDR3 protein: CASIGTSDTGELFF; CDR3 DNA: TGTGCCAGCATCGGGACTAGCGACACCGGGGAGCTGTTTTTT
J gene: TRBJ2-6; clone size: NA; D gene: TRBD1; V gene: TRBV2; CDR3 protein: CASSERGPETSGANVLTF; CDR3 DNA: TGTGCCAGCAGTGAGAGGGGGCCCGAAACCTCCGGGGCCAACGTCCTGACTTTC
J gene: TRBJ1-5; clone size: NA; D gene: NA; V gene: TRBV5-8; CDR3 protein: CASLRRGAAQPQHF; CDR3 DNA: TGTGCCAGCCTACGAAGGGGCGCGGCTCAGCCCCAGCATTTT
J gene: TRBJ1-5; clone size: NA; D gene: TRBD1; V gene: TRBV12-3/TRBV12-4; CDR3 protein: CASKQGYQPQHF; CDR3 DNA: TGTGCCAGCAAACAGGGGTATCAGCCCCAGCATTTT
J gene: TRBJ1-1; clone size: once; D gene: NA; V gene: TRBV19; CDR3 protein: CASSHEDTEAFF; CDR3 DNA: TGTGCCAGTAGTCATGAGGACACTGAAGCTTTCTTT
J gene: TRBJ1-2; clone size: NA; D gene: NA; V gene: TRBV15; CDR3 protein: CATSRVRDYGYTF; CDR3 DNA: TGTGCCACCAGCAGAGTCAGGGATTATGGCTACACCTTC
J gene: TRBJ1-2; clone size: NA; D gene: TRBD1; V gene: TRBV6-5; CDR3 protein: CASSSRQGKSGYTF; CDR3 DNA: TGTGCCAGCAGCTCCAGACAGGGGAAGTCCGGCTACACCTTC
J gene: TRBJ1-2; clone size: once; D gene: NA; V gene: TRBV10-2; CDR3 protein: CASSERVGGDYGYTF; CDR3 DNA: TGCGCCAGCAGTGAGCGGGTTGGGGGGGACTATGGCTACACCTTC
J gene: TRBJ2-7; clone size: NA; D gene: TRBD1; V gene: TRBV5-6; CDR3 protein: CASSLGTGGKYF; CDR3 DNA: TGTGCCAGCAGCTTGGGGACAGGGGGGAAGTACTTC
J gene: TRBJ2-7; clone size: NA; D gene: NA; V gene: TRBV2; CDR3 protein: CASSLTYEQYF; CDR3 DNA: TGTGCCAGTTCCCTTACCTACGAGCAGTACTTC
J gene: TRBJ1-2; clone size: NA; D gene: NA; V gene: TRBV6-5; CDR3 protein: CASSNNREYGYTF; CDR3 DNA: TGTGCCAGCAGTAACAACAGGGAATATGGCTACACCTTC
J gene: TRBJ2-3; clone size: NA; D gene: NA; V gene: TRBV7-6; CDR3 protein: CASSPLGGLTDTQYF; CDR3 DNA: TGTGCCAGCAGCCCTTTAGGAGGACTCACAGATACGCAGTATTTT
J gene: TRBJ2-6; clone size: once; D gene: NA; V gene: TRBV6-5; CDR3 protein: CASRLGGSGANVLTF; CDR3 DNA: TGTGCCAGCAGATTAGGAGGCTCTGGGGCCAACGTCCTGACTTTC
J gene: TRBJ2-6; clone size: NA; D gene: TRBD1; V gene: TRBV27; CDR3 protein: CASSFLQGARSGANVLTF; CDR3 DNA: TGTGCCAGCAGTTTCCTACAGGGGGCTAGGTCTGGGGCCAACGTCCTGACTTTC
J gene: TRBJ1-4; clone size: NA; D gene: NA; V gene: TRBV4-2; CDR3 protein: CASSAGGLEKLFF; CDR3 DNA: TGTGCCAGCAGCGCGGGGGGTTTGGAAAAACTGTTTTTT
J gene: TRBJ2-5; clone size: NA; D gene: TRBD1; V gene: TRBV30; CDR3 protein: CACWTGSYQETQYF; CDR3 DNA: TGTGCCTGTTGGACAGGGTCCTACCAAGAGACCCAGTACTTC
J gene: TRBJ2-1; clone size: NA; D gene: NA; V gene: TRBV19; CDR3 protein: CASSIEQGRGNEQFF; CDR3 DNA: TGTGCCAGTAGTATCGAACAGGGAAGGGGGAATGAGCAGTTCTTC
J gene: TRBJ2-3; clone size: NA; D gene: TRBD1; V gene: TRBV7-9; CDR3 protein: CASSARDRGSDTQYF; CDR3 DNA: TGTGCCAGCAGCGCCCGGGACAGGGGATCCGATACGCAGTATTTT
J gene: TRBJ1-2; clone size: few; D gene: TRBD1; V gene: TRBV5-1; CDR3 protein: CASSYGTGGSRVYGYTF; CDR3 DNA: TGCGCCAGCAGCTATGGGACAGGGGGTTCCCGAGTCTATGGCTACACCTTC
J gene: TRBJ2-1; clone size: NA; D gene: TRBD1; V gene: TRBV20-1; CDR3 protein: CSAPTGEEQFF; CDR3 DNA: TGCAGTGCGCCCACAGGGGAGGAGCAGTTCTTC
J gene: TRBJ1-4; clone size: NA; D gene: NA; V gene: TRBV7-6; CDR3 protein: CASGPGRAGYGNEKLFF; CDR3 DNA: TGTGCCAGCGGCCCGGGGAGGGCGGGGTATGGTAATGAAAAACTGTTTTTT
J gene: TRBJ1-1; clone size: NA; D gene: TRBD1; V gene: TRBV6-2/TRBV6-3; CDR3 protein: CASSPGQGSPPTEAFF; CDR3 DNA: TGTGCCAGCAGTCCCGGACAGGGCTCTCCCCCTACTGAAGCTTTCTTT
J gene: TRBJ2-2; clone size: NA; D gene: TRBD1; V gene: TRBV19; CDR3 protein: CASWTGGAELFF; CDR3 DNA: TGTGCCAGTTGGACAGGGGGCGCCGAGCTGTTTTTT
J gene: TRBJ2-3; clone size: NA; D gene: NA; V gene: TRBV4-3; CDR3 protein: CASSQGSAVGTDTQYF; CDR3 DNA: TGCGCCAGCAGCCAAGGATCGGCGGTGGGCACAGATACGCAGTATTTT
J gene: TRBJ2-1; clone size: NA; D gene: NA; V gene: TRBV15; CDR3 protein: CATSRDQIGQFF; CDR3 DNA: TGTGCCACCAGCAGAGATCAGATTGGGCAGTTCTTC
J gene: TRBJ1-1; clone size: NA; D gene: TRBD1; V gene: TRBV6-5; CDR3 protein: CASSYSGQRVEAFF; CDR3 DNA: TGTGCCAGCAGTTACTCGGGACAGAGGGTAGAAGCTTTCTTT
J gene: TRBJ1-2; clone size: NA; D gene: NA; V gene: TRBV5-5; CDR3 protein: CASSLGTDYGYTF; CDR3 DNA: TGTGCCAGCAGCTTGGGGACAGATTATGGCTACACCTTC
J gene: TRBJ2-7; clone size: NA; D gene: NA; V gene: TRBV7-8; CDR3 protein: CASSLKTSSHEQYF; CDR3 DNA: TGTGCCAGCAGCTTAAAAACTAGTTCCCACGAGCAGTACTTC
J gene: TRBJ1-3; clone size: NA; D gene: NA; V gene: TRBV7-9; CDR3 protein: CASSQTGKGAGNTIYF; CDR3 DNA: TGTGCCAGCAGCCAAACAGGGAAGGGGGCTGGAAACACCATATATTTT
J gene: TRBJ1-2; clone size: NA; D gene: NA; V gene: TRBV2; CDR3 protein: CASSREADYGYTF; CDR3 DNA: TGTGCCAGCAGCAGGGAGGCCGACTATGGCTACACCTTC
J gene: TRBJ1-3; clone size: NA; D gene: NA; V gene: TRBV9; CDR3 protein: CASSANNGHTIYF; CDR3 DNA: TGTGCCAGCAGCGCGAACAATGGGCACACCATATATTTT
J gene: TRBJ1-2; clone size: NA; D gene: NA; V gene: TRBV2; CDR3 protein: CASTEQDYGYTF; CDR3 DNA: TGTGCCAGCACCGAACAAGACTATGGCTACACCTTC
J gene: TRBJ1-2; clone size: few; D gene: NA; V gene: TRBV12-5; CDR3 protein: CASGLAGGGYGYTF; CDR3 DNA: TGTGCTAGTGGTTTGGCGGGGGGAGGGTATGGCTACACCTTC
J gene: TRBJ1-6; clone size: NA; D gene: NA; V gene: TRBV10-3; CDR3 protein: CAIRGRDYSPLHF; CDR3 DNA: TGTGCCATCAGAGGCAGGGATTATTCACCCCTCCACTTT
J gene: TRBJ1-1; clone size: NA; D gene: NA; V gene: TRBV9; CDR3 protein: CASSVAKRGTEAFF; CDR3 DNA: TGTGCCAGCAGCGTAGCTAAGAGGGGGACTGAAGCTTTCTTT
J gene: TRBJ1-2; clone size: few; D gene: NA; V gene: TRBV4-1; CDR3 protein: CASSQRGNYGYTF; CDR3 DNA: TGCGCCAGCAGCCAAAGGGGGAACTATGGCTACACCTTC
J gene: TRBJ2-7; clone size: NA; D gene: TRBD1; V gene: TRBV5-6; CDR3 protein: CASSQTSLTGAYEQYF; CDR3 DNA: TGTGCCAGCAGCCAAACTTCATTGACAGGGGCCTACGAGCAGTACTTC
J gene: TRBJ1-5; clone size: NA; D gene: NA; V gene: TRBV28; CDR3 protein: CASSPGGRVNQPQHF; CDR3 DNA: TGTGCCAGCAGTCCCGGGGGACGGGTAAATCAGCCCCAGCATTTT
J gene: TRBJ1-2; clone size: NA; D gene: TRBD1; V gene: TRBV5-6; CDR3 protein: CASSPGQGSYGYTF; CDR3 DNA: TGTGCCAGCAGTCCGGGACAGGGGTCCTATGGCTACACCTTC
J gene: TRBJ1-2; clone size: NA; D gene: NA; V gene: TRBV6-5; CDR3 protein: CASSYAQNYGYTF; CDR3 DNA: TGTGCCAGCAGTTACGCCCAGAACTATGGCTACACCTTC